The 24 T cell receptor beta chains in this list originate from one sample, sequenced in a study of CD8+ T cells in alopecia areata. Once RNA had been extracted, it was reverse transcribed into cDNA to act as the sequencing template. Profiled with immunoSEQ multiplex PCR; TCRdb holds only in-frame clones, not every one. This table has around 190,000 clones, 60% to 70% appearing once. The treatment: oral pan-JAK inhibitor, 5-10 mg twice daily. Specimen: CD4+ T cells sorted from blood, collected at week 4, from a patient treated with tofacitinib. Receptors were obtained from a human donor with alopecia areata.

This clone was seen a few times. This chain joins TRBV5-1 and TRBJ1-2; the D gene is possibly TRBD1 (6 bases). CDR3 size: 15 residues. In germline, CDR1 is SGHRS, CDR2 YFSETQ. V gave up 5 bases and J gave up 6 bases, with 20 bases separating them. The CDR3 loop reads CASRPRGDPRHGYTF. CDR3 DNA sequence: TGCGCCAGCAGGCCGAGGGGGGATCCTCGACATGGCTACACCTTC.

This chain links TRBV11-2 with TRBJ2-5; D may correspond to TRBD1 or TRBD2 (5 bases each). This CDR3 contains 14 residues. V dropped 4 bases and J dropped 0 bases, with 9 bases sitting between them. CDR1 is SGHAT, CDR2 FQNNGV, per germline. CDR3 region: CASSYGTHQETQYF. The CDR3 nucleotides are TGTGCCAGCAGCTACGGGACCCACCAAGAGACCCAGTACTTC.

The rearrangement links TRBV9 to TRBJ2-2; TRBD2 matches at 9 bases. The CDR3 runs to 15 residues. With 4 bases clipped from V and 5 bases from J, the junction kept 6 bases outside the gene matches. The germline V gene encodes CDR1 SGDLS and CDR2 YYNGEE. The CDR3 region is CASSLTSGATGELFF. Here the CDR3 DNA reads TGTGCCAGCAGCCTGACTAGCGGAGCGACCGGGGAGCTGTTTTTT.

This chain links TRBV30 with TRBJ2-2; D is perhaps TRBD2 (5 bases). V was cut by 4 bases and J by 0 bases, with 12 bases left in between. This CDR3 has 15 residues. Germline assignment: CDR1 GTSNPN and CDR2 SVGIG (reference sequence). This CDR3 reads CAWTTPGANTGELFF. CDR3 coding DNA: TGTGCCTGGACCACCCCCGGGGCGAACACCGGGGAGCTGTTTTTT.

The chain uses TRBV30 and TRBJ1-2; 8 positions match TRBD1. The CDR3 extends over 13 amino acids. V dropped 1 base and J dropped 8; count of bases not matched to a gene: 6. Germline V gene lookup returns CDR1 GTSNPN and CDR2 SVGIG (reference sequence). The CDR3 loop reads CAWSGQGARGYTF. In nucleotides, the CDR3 is TGTGCCTGGAGTGGTCAGGGGGCAAGAGGCTACACCTTC.

This clone was found a few times. The CDR3, as DNA: TGTGCCAGCAGCCAAGATTGGAGGAGGGAGCAGTTCTTC. It translates to CASSQDWRREQFF. The chain links TRBV14 to TRBJ2-1; weak D call: TRBD2 (5 bases). This CDR3 is 13 amino acids long. V shed 0 bases and J shed 10 bases, with 10 bases lying between them. Germline values: CDR1 SGHDN, CDR2 FVKESK.

This clone was counted ten times or more. The V and J genes are TRBV28 and TRBJ1-2; D may be TRBD1 (6 bases). The CDR3 covers 13 residues. CDR1 is MDHEN, CDR2 SYDVKM, per germline. Deletions cut 8 bases from V and 7 bases from J, with 17 bases between. This chain's CDR3 is CASGWGAWVGYTF. As DNA, the CDR3 is TGTGCCAGCGGATGGGGGGCTTGGGTTGGCTACACCTTC.

A remark on this clone: Other nucleotide sequences in the sample specify the same CDR3. The gene calls are TRBV9 and TRBJ2-7, with D perhaps TRBD1 or TRBD2 (5 bases each). Germline CDR1 SGDLS, CDR2 YYNGEE. This CDR3 comprises 14 residues. Trimming left V 3 bases short and J 3 bases short, with 13 bases between. CDR3 coding DNA: TGTGCCAGCAGCGCCACCGGGACGGACTACGAGCAGTACTTC. This codes for CASSATGTDYEQYF.

This clone is a singleton in its sample. The chain links TRBV5-1 to TRBJ2-3, with D maybe TRBD1 (6 bases). The CDR3 totals 16 residues. CDR1 SGHRS and CDR2 YFSETQ come from the germline V gene. V lost 1 base to trimming and J lost 5 bases, with 17 bases between them. CDR3 DNA sequence: TGCGCCAGCAGCTTGAAACAACAGGGTTCTGGAGATACGCAGTATTTT. As protein: CASSLKQQGSGDTQYF.

J is TRBJ2-3 and V is TRBV5-1; 7 bases are a match to TRBD2. Germline V lookup: CDR1 SGHRS, CDR2 YFSETQ. The J segment lost 1 base and the V segment lost 8 bases, leaving 10 bases of the junction unmatched. CDR3 size: 15 residues. CDR3 protein: CASGEPGLRTDTQYF. The CDR3 region has the DNA TGCGCCAGTGGGGAACCGGGACTACGCACAGATACGCAGTATTTT. The full variable domain, rest sourced from reference TRBV5-1 and TRBJ2-3, is KAGVTQTPRYLIKTRGQQVTLSCSPISGHRSVSWYQQTPGQGLQFLFEYFSETQRNKGNFPGRFSGRQFSNSRSEMNVSTLELGDSALYLCASGEPGLRTDTQYFGPGTRLTVL.

This sequence joins TRBV29-1 and TRBJ2-3; D perhaps matches TRBD2 (5 bases). The CDR3 sequence is 13 residues long. Germline V gene lookup returns CDR1 SQVTM and CDR2 ANQGSEA. The V gene lost 3 bases and the J gene lost 0 bases, with 7 bases spanning the gap. CDR3 bases: TGCAGCGTTGACGGGGTTAGCACAGATACGCAGTATTTT. This gives the protein CSVDGVSTDTQYF.

V gene TRBV7-8 combines with J gene TRBJ2-5, with D perhaps TRBD2 (6 bases). This CDR3 region has 12 residues. Trimming stripped 3 bases from V and 7 bases from J, with 9 bases between. CDR1 and CDR2 (germline): SGHVS, FQNEAQ. The CDR3 coding sequence is TGTGCCAGCAGCTTTCAGGGAGGGACCCAGTACTTC. As protein: CASSFQGGTQYF. Full variable domain (rest looked up from reference TRBV7-8 and TRBJ2-5): GAGVSQSPRYKVAKRGQDVALRCDPISGHVSLFWYQQALGQGPEFLTYFQNEAQLDKSGLPSDRFFAERPEGSVSTLKIQRTQQEDSAVYLCASSFQGGTQYFGPGTRLLVL.

The chain employs TRBV4-1 and TRBJ2-7, with D possibly called TRBD1 or TRBD2 (5 bases each). The V gene's germline CDR1 is MGHRA and CDR2 YSYEKL. With 4 bases removed from V and 3 bases from J, the gap between germline ends came to 10 bases. The CDR3 length is 13 residues. The CDR3 protein is CASSLGPLYEQYF. The CDR3 DNA is TGCGCCAGCAGCCTGGGACCCCTCTACGAGCAGTACTTC.

The J gene is TRBJ2-7, the V gene TRBV7-2; TRBD1 agrees at 8 bases. Losses at the gene ends were 5 bases for V and 4 bases for J; bases not matched to a gene: 4. Germline lookup yields CDR1 SGHTA and CDR2 FQGNSA. The CDR3 loop spans 13 amino acids. This CDR3 reads CASSTNRGYEQYF. The CDR3 nucleotides are TGTGCCAGCAGCACTAACAGGGGGTACGAGCAGTACTTC.

The rearrangement joins TRBV30 to TRBJ1-1, with D maybe TRBD1 (6 bases). This CDR3 is 14 amino acids long. Germline V gives CDR1 GTSNPN, CDR2 SVGIG (reference sequence). V lost 3 bases and J 11 bases, leaving 22 bases between the germline ends. The CDR3 DNA reads TGTGCCTGGAGCCCCCCGTGGGGGCCCAGTGCGGCTTTCTTT. Protein: CAWSPPWGPSAAFF.

This clone was counted only a few times. The V and J genes are TRBV29-1 and TRBJ1-2, with D hard to call. CDR1 and CDR2 (germline): SQVTM, ANQGSEA. CDR3 size: 11 residues. With 4 bases removed from V and 8 bases from J, the gap between germline ends came to 11 bases. In DNA, the CDR3 is TGCAGCGTTGGGATGGGTGTGGGCTACACCTTC. It yields the protein CSVGMGVGYTF.

This rearrangement joins TRBV28 to TRBJ1-5; D unresolved. This CDR3 spans 15 amino acids. The ends were cut back, 8 bases at V and 4 bases at J, with 18 bases in the middle. The germline CDR1 and CDR2 sequences are MDHEN and SYDVKM. CDR3 sequence: CASRQSLGENQPQHF. For the CDR3, the DNA is TGTGCCAGCCGACAATCCCTTGGGGAGAATCAGCCCCAGCATTTT.

The chain carries TRBV20-1 and TRBJ2-7; D may be TRBD1 (5 bases). This CDR3 is built from 11 residues. Germline CDR1 DFQATT, CDR2 SNEGSKA (reference sequence). V lost 4 bases to trimming and J lost 5 bases, with 9 bases between them. The CDR3 loop is CSATLRDEQYF. The CDR3 DNA is TGCAGTGCTACCCTCAGGGACGAGCAGTACTTC.

This clone was detected only a few times. Different DNA sequences within this sample yield the same CDR3. The chain recombines TRBV29-1 with TRBJ2-2, with D perhaps TRBD2 (5 bases). CDR3 length: 12 residues. The V gene's germline CDR1 is SQVTM and CDR2 ANQGSEA. V was shortened by 5 bases and J by 4 bases, with 8 bases between the two germline ends. The CDR3 protein is CSVRRGTGELFF. The CDR3 DNA sequence: TGCAGCGTTAGACGGGGCACCGGGGAGCTGTTTTTT.

This chain uses TRBV10-3 with TRBJ2-3; TRBD1 might be the D (6 bases). V was shortened by 2 bases and J by 7 bases, with 16 bases between the two germline ends. In germline, CDR1 is ENHRY, CDR2 SYGVKD. The CDR3 runs to 15 residues. The DNA of the CDR3 is TGTGCCATCAGTGAGGCAGGGGCTACCGGGAATACGCAGTATTTT. Protein: CAISEAGATGNTQYF.

J is TRBJ1-4 and V is TRBV11-2, with 7 bases matching TRBD1. Germline V gives CDR1 SGHAT, CDR2 FQNNGV. After removal of 4 bases from V and 2 bases from J, the junction contained 4 bases not matched to a gene. This CDR3 contains 15 residues. For the CDR3, the DNA is TGTGCCAGCAGCTCGATGGGACAGACTAATGAAAAACTGTTTTTT. Protein: CASSSMGQTNEKLFF.

This rearrangement joins TRBV7-2 to TRBJ2-7; D is perhaps TRBD1 or TRBD2 (6 bases each). Trimming shortened V by 2 bases and J by 6 bases, and 14 bases separated the two germline ends. Germline CDR1 and CDR2: SGHTA and FQGNSA. The CDR3 has 14 residues. CDR3 residues: CASSLRGATSEQYF. CDR3 coding DNA: TGTGCCAGCAGCTTAAGGGGGGCCACCTCCGAGCAGTACTTC. Full variable domain (remainder filled in from reference TRBV7-2 and TRBJ2-7): GAGVSQSPSNKVTEKGKDVELRCDPISGHTALYWYRQSLGQGLEFLIYFQGNSAPDKSGLPSDRFSAERTGGSVSTLTIQRTQQEDSAVYLCASSLRGATSEQYFGPGTRLTVT.

The gene calls are TRBV10-3 and TRBJ2-5; TRBD2 matches at 10 bases. The CDR3 sequence is 15 residues long. J gave up 4 bases and V 4 bases, and 6 bases lay outside the gene matches. The germline CDR1 and CDR2 sequences are ENHRY and SYGVKD. The CDR3 region is CAISGAGGPGETQYF. The CDR3 region has the DNA TGTGCCATCAGTGGAGCGGGAGGGCCGGGAGAGACCCAGTACTTC.

The chain has TRBV4-2 and TRBJ2-6; 7 nucleotides match TRBD1. The CDR3 covers 17 residues. Germline CDR1 is LGHNA and CDR2 is YNFKEQ. V shed 3 bases and J 2 bases; nucleotides not matched to a gene: 7. CDR3 nucleotide sequence: TGTGCCAGCAGCCAGGGATCCAGGGGGACTGGGGCCAACGTCCTGACTTTC. Translating gives CASSQGSRGTGANVLTF.